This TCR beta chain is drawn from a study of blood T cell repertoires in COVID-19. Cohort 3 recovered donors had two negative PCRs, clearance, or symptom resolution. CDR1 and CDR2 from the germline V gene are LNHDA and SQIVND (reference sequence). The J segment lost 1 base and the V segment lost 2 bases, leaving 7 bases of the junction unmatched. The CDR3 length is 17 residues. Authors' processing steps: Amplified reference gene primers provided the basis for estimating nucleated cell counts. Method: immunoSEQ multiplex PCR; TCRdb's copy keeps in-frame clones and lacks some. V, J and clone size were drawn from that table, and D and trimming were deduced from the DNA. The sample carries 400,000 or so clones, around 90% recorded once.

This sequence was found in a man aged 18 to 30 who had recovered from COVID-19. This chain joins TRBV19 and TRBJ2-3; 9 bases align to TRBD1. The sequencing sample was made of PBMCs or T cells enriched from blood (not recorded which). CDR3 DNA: TGTGCCAGTAGTATACACAGGGGGCGCCGGGGCACAGATACGCAGTATTTT. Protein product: CASSIHRGRRGTDTQYF.